This T cell receptor (beta chain) came from a study of beta chain features in type 1 diabetes. Study-level findings and limits: A potential PCR bias toward shorter templates would be equal in patient and control samples.

Worth noting for this clone: Its antigen is undetermined. The same CDR3 also results from other DNA sequences found in this sample.

CD45RO/CCR7/CD25/CD127/CD95/CD27 separated CD4+ naive, central memory, regulatory and stem cell-like memory cells by sorting. V shed 0 bases, J shed 3 bases, and the junction held 1 base outside the gene matches. The CDR3 totals 14 residues. Germline CDR1 GTSNPN, CDR2 SVGIG (reference sequence). As every portion of the isolated RNA was reverse transcribed, the sequencing read expressed TCRB transcripts. Sequencing was performed with immunoSEQ multiplex PCR; in TCRdb, only in-frame clones are kept and a portion is missing. This sample has 200,000 to 250,000 clones; roughly a tenth occur once, and the top ten carry 1% to 1.5%.

The chain has TRBV30 and TRBJ2-3; the match to TRBD2 covers 9 bases. Sequencing used central memory CD4+ T cells from blood. This sequence originates from a young man in good health. CDR3 nucleotides: TGTGCCTGGAGTGTAAGCGGGGGGACAGATACGCAGTATTTT. This sequence encodes CAWSVSGGTDTQYF.